These T cell receptor beta chains were read from a single sample in a study of CD8 T cells in ankylosing spondylitis. TCRdb re-analysed the 5' RACE reads in MiXCR, keeping a single row per CDR3 protein. The sample holds under 250,000 distinct CDR3 sequences, about 10% seen once. The material sequenced was blood, either unsorted or a sorted T cell fraction (not recorded which). The receptors derive from a male donor with ankylosing spondylitis or in good health (not recorded which). Each CDR3 is given with its conserved first and last residue. A D gene is named only where the DNA matches it firmly. Clone size is given for some rows only: seen once, a few or many times, or a class if the clone is expanded.

>TRBV18|many|TRBJ2-4|.
TGTGCCAGCTCACCTACAGGGATGGGGGACAAAAACATTCAGTACTTC
CASSPTGMGDKNIQYF
>TRBV5-1|many|TRBJ2-7|TRBD1
TGCGCCAGCCAGAGGACAGGAGCCTACGAGCAGTACTTC
CASQRTGAYEQYF
>TRBV5-1|.|TRBJ2-5|.
TGCGCCAGCAGCTTGGCGGGTAACCCCCAAGAGACCCAGTACTTC
CASSLAGNPQETQYF
>TRBV13|few|TRBJ2-1|.
TGTGCCAGCAGCTCTAACCCATCAAGGTACAGCTCCAATGAGCAGTTCTTC
CASSSNPSRYSSNEQFF
>TRBV10-3|.|TRBJ2-3|.
TGTGCCATCAGTGAGCCGATGCGGGACAGTGCAAATACGCAGTATTTT
CAISEPMRDSANTQYF
>TRBV7-9|few|TRBJ2-3|.
TGTGCCAGCAGCTTATTGGTAACAGATACGCAGTATTTT
CASSLLVTDTQYF
>TRBV20-1|many|TRBJ1-1|TRBD1
TGCAGTGCTACGGTAGGGGGCGGTGGGACTGAAGCTTTCTTT
CSATVGGGGTEAFF
>TRBV18|.|TRBJ2-2|TRBD2
TGTGCCAGCTCATCCGCGAGCCTAGCGGGCAACACCGGGGAGCTGTTTTTT
CASSSASLAGNTGELFF
>TRBV6-2/TRBV6-3|.|TRBJ1-5|.
TGTGCCAGCATGGACCGTAGCAATCAGCCCCAGCATTTT
CASMDRSNQPQHF
>TRBV11-2|few|TRBJ2-5|.
TGTGCCAGCAGCTTAGACCAAACTCTCCAAGAGACCCAGTACTTC
CASSLDQTLQETQYF
>TRBV6-1|many|TRBJ2-5|.
TGTGCCGGATCTCAGGGCTCTCAAGAGACCCAGTACTTC
CAGSQGSQETQYF
>TRBV7-9|many|TRBJ2-7|TRBD1
TGTGCCAGCAGCCCTAAAGGGACAGGGGGCGGCTACGAGCAGTACTTC
CASSPKGTGGGYEQYF
>TRBV6-1|.|TRBJ1-4|TRBD1
TGTGCCAGCAGTGAAATTCAAACAGGGGGTGAAACACTGTTTTTT
CASSEIQTGGETLFF
>TRBV20-1|few|TRBJ1-2|.
TGCAGTGCTAGTAGTCTTAGGGATGGCTACACCTTC
CSASSLRDGYTF
>TRBV20-1|many|TRBJ2-5|.
TGCAGTGCTAGAGCCGTAGAGACCCAGTACTTC
CSARAVETQYF
>TRBV29-1|many|TRBJ1-5|.
TGCAGCGTTGAGACAGGAAGCAATCAGCCCCAGCATTTT
CSVETGSNQPQHF
>TRBV25-1|.|TRBJ1-2|.
TGTGCCAGCAGTGAAGGGGATAACTATGGCTACACCTTC
CASSEGDNYGYTF
>TRBV30|few|TRBJ2-6|.
TGTGCCCAGACTACGTCTGGGGCCAACGTCCTGACTTTC
CAQTTSGANVLTF
>TRBV5-5|many|TRBJ2-1|TRBD2
TGTGCCAGCAGCTTAGAGCCTAGCGGATTATACAATGAGCAGTTCTTC
CASSLEPSGLYNEQFF
>TRBV5-6|many|TRBJ1-5|.
TGTGCCAGCAGCTTAAACAGGGCAAGGAATCAGCCCCAGCATTTT
CASSLNRARNQPQHF
>TRBV3-1|many|TRBJ2-1|TRBD1
TGTGCCAGCAGCCTCCTCGGACAGGATTCAAATGAGCAGTTCTTC
CASSLLGQDSNEQFF
>TRBV20-1|many|TRBJ2-3|TRBD1
TGCAGTGCTAGCTCTCCCAGAGGGGGACAGGACACAGATACGCAGTATTTT
CSASSPRGGQDTDTQYF